The rows below give T cell receptor beta chains drawn from one sample of a study of lymphopenia after photon versus proton radiotherapy. Generated by immunoSEQ multiplex PCR, the TCRdb table keeps only in-frame clones and is missing some. Of 25,000 to 30,000 clones detected, about 81% appear once; the ten largest clones hold approximately 30%. The sequenced sample was peripheral blood, obtained from a patient treated with photon-based radiotherapy. Receptor source: a man aged 45-65 years with gastric cancer. Each CDR3 is given with its conserved first and last residue. A D gene is named only where the DNA matches it firmly. Only some rows state a clone size, as once, few, many or a class for expanded clones.

D: .
size: .
V: TRBV18
CDR3: CASSLGGYNSPLHF

D: TRBD1
size: few
V: TRBV30
CDR3: CAWGTGGLSQPQHF

D: .
size: few
V: TRBV4-1
CDR3: CASSQVAGNYGYTF

D: TRBD1
size: .
V: TRBV14
CDR3: CASSPRTGPYQPQHF

D: .
size: .
V: TRBV6-1
CDR3: CASSEPAIQGYTF

D: TRBD1
size: .
V: TRBV12-5
CDR3: CASGLKGQGDHGYTF

D: .
size: few
V: TRBV18
CDR3: CASSPPVGREAFF

D: .
size: .
V: TRBV5-5
CDR3: CASLRDRLRAGYTF

D: TRBD1
size: .
V: TRBV7-6
CDR3: CASSLGQGGNSPLHF

D: .
size: .
V: TRBV28
CDR3: CASYPRVYQETQYF

D: TRBD1
size: .
V: TRBV10-2
CDR3: CASRADREGEKLFF

D: .
size: .
V: TRBV30
CDR3: CAWIDWINSGNTIYF

D: .
size: once
V: TRBV25-1
CDR3: CASSVGRSTYEQYF

D: .
size: .
V: TRBV7-3
CDR3: CASSLASGYGYTF

D: .
size: .
V: TRBV4-3
CDR3: CASSQAGTNSPLHF

D: TRBD1
size: .
V: TRBV30
CDR3: CAWSVTGASTDTQYF

D: .
size: once
V: TRBV13
CDR3: CASSRGGAMGNQPQHF

D: .
size: .
V: TRBV23-1
CDR3: CASSHPQMGLLDEAFF

D: .
size: .
V: TRBV10-1
CDR3: CASTDGTEAFF

D: .
size: .
V: TRBV13
CDR3: CASSLTRSYNEQFF

D: .
size: .
V: TRBV19
CDR3: CATTPGAGHSPLHF

D: .
size: .
V: TRBV27
CDR3: CASSLRGQETQYF

D: .
size: .
V: TRBV5-1
CDR3: CASSLDPGRTNTEAFF

D: .
size: .
V: TRBV11-2
CDR3: CASSRGGRNTEAFF

D: .
size: .
V: TRBV4-3
CDR3: CASSQVAGIEAFF

D: .
size: .
V: TRBV5-1
CDR3: CASSLSTGTDTQYF

D: .
size: .
V: TRBV7-9
CDR3: CASSLGADTQYF

D: .
size: few
V: TRBV19
CDR3: CASRGTGELFF

D: .
size: .
V: TRBV7-6
CDR3: CASSTRPGQGPGELFF

D: .
size: .
V: TRBV5-8
CDR3: CASSFWEKLFF

D: .
size: .
V: TRBV9
CDR3: CASSLHSRGRGETQYF

D: .
size: few
V: TRBV11-2
CDR3: CASSLGRRAEPQYF

D: TRBD2
size: .
V: TRBV18
CDR3: CASSPRGGSTDTQYF

D: .
size: .
V: TRBV12-5
CDR3: CASGPPGIAAGELFF

D: .
size: .
V: TRBV6-5
CDR3: CASSYSVGLVNTEAFF

D: .
size: .
V: TRBV12-5
CDR3: CASGQGGETQYF